These 10 T cell receptor beta chains were all obtained from the same sample, sequenced in a study of a mutant IDH1 vaccine in newly diagnosed glioma listed by TCRdb under 2021. Libraries were built with the immunoSEQ multiplex PCR assay. This immuneACCESS table, as held by TCRdb, lists in-frame sequences with V and J called but not all clones. Of the missing ones, under half trace to an unresolved V gene in checked studies; the others have no known cause. Present in this sample are about 22,000 clones, 89% of which were seen just once. The ten largest clones add up to around 6% of the sample. These TCRs' antigens remain unknown. The time point label corresponds to: week 11, during vaccination. Every vaccine dose consisted of 300 ug of a 20-mer mutant IDH1 peptide in Montanide, administered subcutaneously together with topical imiquimod. Sample: PBMCs, taken from a glioma patient whose treatment included an IDH1 peptide vaccine. These receptor sequences come from a woman aged 40 to 50 with glioma.

This rearrangement joins TRBV19 to TRBJ1-5; no firm D call. The V end lost 8 bases, the J end lost 1 base, and 15 bases lay between the germline ends. This CDR3 has 15 residues. The V gene's germline CDR1 is LNHDA and CDR2 SQIVND (reference sequence). For the CDR3, the DNA is TGTGCCAGTCGGGGAGGAGTTCTCAGCAATCAGCCCCAGCATTTT. This codes for CASRGGVLSNQPQHF.

The V gene is TRBV7-2, the J gene TRBJ2-5; D unclear. In germline, CDR1 is SGHTA, CDR2 FQGNSA. The CDR3 loop spans 13 amino acids. The V end was cut by 2 bases, the J end by 6 bases, with 10 bases between. This CDR3 reads CASSLRSSKTQYF. CDR3 DNA sequence: TGTGCCAGCAGCTTAAGGTCGTCCAAGACCCAGTACTTC.

V usage is TRBV6-1 and J usage is TRBJ1-3, with a weak D call TRBD1 (5 bases). The germline V and J ends were trimmed by 1 base and 2 bases, with 9 bases remaining between them. Germline CDR1 reads MNHNS; CDR2 reads SASEGT. CDR3 length: 15 residues. The CDR3 DNA follows: TGTGCCAGCAGTGAAGGGAGGGGCCCTGGAAACACCATATATTTT. Translation gives CASSEGRGPGNTIYF.

The chain employs TRBV10-3 and TRBJ1-3; D is undetermined. V lost 3 bases to trimming and J lost 0 bases, with 9 bases between them. Germline V lookup: CDR1 ENHRY, CDR2 SYGVKD. CDR3 length: 15 amino acids. DNA of the CDR3: TGTGCCATCAGTGATTGGATCGACTCTGGAAACACCATATATTTT. It yields the protein CAISDWIDSGNTIYF.

The CDR3 reads CASNGEAYEQYF. CDR3 coding DNA: TGTGCCAGCAACGGGGAGGCGTACGAGCAGTACTTC. The rearrangement joins TRBV5-4 to TRBJ2-7; TRBD2 might be the D (6 bases). Looked up from germline, CDR1 is SGHNT and CDR2 is YYREEE (reference sequence). V was shortened by 6 bases and J by 4 bases, with 11 bases between the two germline ends. The CDR3 has 12 amino acids. Variable domain in full (rest from reference TRBV5-4 and TRBJ2-7): ETGVTQSPTHLIKTRGQQVTLRCSSQSGHNTVSWYQQALGQGPQFIFQYYREEENGRGNFPPRFSGLQFPNYSSELNVNALELDDSALYLCASNGEAYEQYFGPGTRLTVT.

The CDR3 bases are TGTGCCAGCAGCCCAGTCAGGGGGCTGGAGACCCAGTACTTC. Amino acid sequence: CASSPVRGLETQYF. V gene TRBV7-2 combines with J gene TRBJ2-5; 8 positions match TRBD1. V was clipped by 5 bases and J by 5 bases; unmatched bases: 7. The CDR3 length is 14 residues. CDR1 and CDR2 from the germline V gene are SGHTA and FQGNSA.

This chain joins TRBV10-2 and TRBJ2-7, with 14 bases identical to TRBD2. The CDR3 has 16 amino acids. The V and J ends lost 0 bases and 7 bases, in that order; junction bases with no gene match: 5. CDR1 is WSHSY and CDR2 is SAAADI in the germline V gene. The CDR3 nucleotides read TGCGCCAGCAGTGAGTCTGGGACTAGCGGGAGTTGGGAGCAGTACTTC. This codes for CASSESGTSGSWEQYF.

The chain uses TRBV19 and TRBJ1-5; D unclear. CDR3 length: 13 residues. Trimming removed 3 bases from V and 5 bases from J, with 8 bases in between. The V gene's germline CDR1 is LNHDA and CDR2 SQIVND (reference sequence). The CDR3 region is CASSMMGYQPQHF. The CDR3 DNA is TGTGCCAGTAGTATGATGGGTTATCAGCCCCAGCATTTT.

The V and J genes are TRBV27 and TRBJ1-2; D call uncertain. Trimming left V 3 bases short and J 6 bases short, with 14 bases between. Germline V gene sequence: CDR1 MNHEY, CDR2 SMNVEV (reference sequence). This CDR3 contains 14 residues. CDR3 sequence: CASSFGSAGDGYTF. The CDR3, as DNA: TGTGCCAGCAGTTTTGGGTCAGCTGGGGATGGCTACACCTTC.

The chain combines TRBV5-1 with TRBJ1-4, with 7 positions matching TRBD1. Germline trimming cut 4 bases from V and 4 bases from J; bases unmatched to any gene: 4. The germline CDR1 and CDR2 sequences are SGHRS and YFSETQ. CDR3 length equals 14 residues. The CDR3 DNA is TGCGCCAGCAGCCAGGGACAGATTAATGAAAAACTGTTTTTT. Translated, it gives CASSQGQINEKLFF.